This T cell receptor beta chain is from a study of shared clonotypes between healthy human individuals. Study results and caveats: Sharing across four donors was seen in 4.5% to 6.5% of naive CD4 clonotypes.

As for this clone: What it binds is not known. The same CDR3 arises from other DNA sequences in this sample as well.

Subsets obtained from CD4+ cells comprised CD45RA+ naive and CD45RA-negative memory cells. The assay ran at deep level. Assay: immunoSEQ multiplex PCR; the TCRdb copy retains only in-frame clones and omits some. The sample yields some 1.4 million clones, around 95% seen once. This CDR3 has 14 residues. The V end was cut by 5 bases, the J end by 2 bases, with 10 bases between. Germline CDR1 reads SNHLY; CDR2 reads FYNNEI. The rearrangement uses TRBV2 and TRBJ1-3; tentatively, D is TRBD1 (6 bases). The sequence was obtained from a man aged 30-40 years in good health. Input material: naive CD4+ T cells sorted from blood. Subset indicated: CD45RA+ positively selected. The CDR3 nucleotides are TGTGCCAGCAGTCCTCGGACAGCTGGAAACACCATATATTTT. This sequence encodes CASSPRTAGNTIYF.